This paragraph covers one T cell receptor (beta chain) sequence. Its target is not known. RNA transcripts provided the template for amplifying TCR beta CDR3 regions. HTBI-primed RT-PCR formed the first round, and a multiplex PCR formed the second. Each CDR3 protein is one row after TCRdb ran MiXCR on the multiplex PCR reads. The sample shows about 740,000 distinct CDR3 sequences, 40% of them seen only once. The data originate from a study of Graves' ophthalmopathy and Graves' hyperthyroidism. Trimming cost V 5 bases and J 7 bases, with 17 bases left between them. The CDR3 totals 14 residues. Germline CDR1 is SNHLY and CDR2 is FYNNEI. Whole-study results and caveats: Detected in blood as well were most expanded thyroid clonotypes with frequency above 0.001. Researchers report that a 13-signature model separated ophthalmopathy from stable hyperthyroidism, posting about 90% sensitivity and 75% to 84% specificity.

Donors with ophthalmopathy: moderate-to-severe activity, CAS ≥3, NOSPECS ≥4, duration under 3 months. Material: peripheral blood. The chain employs TRBV2 and TRBJ1-2; D call uncertain. The TCR sequence derives from an adult man with Graves' ophthalmopathy. DNA for the CDR3: TGTGCCAGCAGTTTATCGTCCGGGTTCTTTGGCTACACCTTC. Protein product: CASSLSSGFFGYTF. The entire variable domain, with the rest obtained from reference TRBV2 and TRBJ1-2, is as follows: EPEVTQTPSHQVTQMGQEVILRCVPISNHLYFYWYRQILGQKVEFLVSFYNNEISEKSEIFDDQFSVERPDGSNFTLKIRSTKLEDSAMYFCASSLSSGFFGYTFGSGTRLTVV.